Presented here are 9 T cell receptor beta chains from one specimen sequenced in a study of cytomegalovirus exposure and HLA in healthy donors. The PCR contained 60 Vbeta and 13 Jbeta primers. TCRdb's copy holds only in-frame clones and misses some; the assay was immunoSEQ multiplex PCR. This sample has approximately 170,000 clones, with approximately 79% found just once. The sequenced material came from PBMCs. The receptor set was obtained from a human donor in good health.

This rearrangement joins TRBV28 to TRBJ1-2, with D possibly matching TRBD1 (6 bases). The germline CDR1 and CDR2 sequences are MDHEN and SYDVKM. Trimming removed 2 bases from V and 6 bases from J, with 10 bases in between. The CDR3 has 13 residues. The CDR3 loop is CASSLGTQNGYTF. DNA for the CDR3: TGTGCCAGCAGTTTAGGGACACAGAATGGCTACACCTTC.

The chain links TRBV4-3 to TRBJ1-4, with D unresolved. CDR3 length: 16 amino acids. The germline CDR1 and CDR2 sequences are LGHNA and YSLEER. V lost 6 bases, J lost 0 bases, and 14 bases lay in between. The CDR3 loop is CASSLTRSATNEKLFF. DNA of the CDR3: TGCGCCAGCAGTCTCACGAGGAGTGCAACTAATGAAAAACTGTTTTTT.

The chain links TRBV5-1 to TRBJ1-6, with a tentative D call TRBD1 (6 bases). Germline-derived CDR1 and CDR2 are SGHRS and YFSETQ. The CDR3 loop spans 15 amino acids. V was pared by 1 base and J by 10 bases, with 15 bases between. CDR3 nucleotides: TGCGCCAGCAGCTTGACAGGGACCGGAGAGTCACCCCTCCACTTT. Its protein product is CASSLTGTGESPLHF.

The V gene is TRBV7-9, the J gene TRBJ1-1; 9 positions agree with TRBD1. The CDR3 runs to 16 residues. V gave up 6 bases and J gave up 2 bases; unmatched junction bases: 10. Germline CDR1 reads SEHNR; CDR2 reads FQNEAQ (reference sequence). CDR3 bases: TGTGCCAGCAGGCCTACAGGGGGCGGCGAAAACACTGAAGCTTTCTTT. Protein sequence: CASRPTGGGENTEAFF.

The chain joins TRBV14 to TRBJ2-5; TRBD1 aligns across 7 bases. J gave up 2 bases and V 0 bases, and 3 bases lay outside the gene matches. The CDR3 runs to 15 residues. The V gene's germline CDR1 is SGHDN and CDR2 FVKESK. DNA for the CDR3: TGTGCCAGCAGCCAAGATTCCAGGGGGCAAGAGACCCAGTACTTC. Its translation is CASSQDSRGQETQYF.

CDR3 in amino acids: CASSYSPRDRGRTYF. In DNA, the CDR3 is TGTGCCAGCAGTTACTCTCCCCGGGACAGGGGCCGTACTTACTTC. The chain links TRBV6-5 to TRBJ2-7; 10 positions agree with TRBD1. Losses at the gene ends were 0 bases for V and 13 bases for J; bases not matched to a gene: 12. CDR3 length: 15 residues. The germline V gene encodes CDR1 MNHEY and CDR2 SVGAGI.

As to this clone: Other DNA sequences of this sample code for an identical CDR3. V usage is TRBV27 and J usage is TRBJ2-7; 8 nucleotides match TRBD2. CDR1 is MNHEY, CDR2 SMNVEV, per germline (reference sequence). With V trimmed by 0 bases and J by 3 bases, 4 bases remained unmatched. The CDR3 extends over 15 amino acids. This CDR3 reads CASSLSAGGHYEQYF. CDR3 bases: TGTGCCAGCAGTTTATCGGCGGGGGGCCACTACGAGCAGTACTTC.

The CDR3 nucleotides are TGTGCCAAGCGAAGGGAGGGATTAAACTATGGCTACACCTTC. Its translation: CAKRREGLNYGYTF. The chain joins TRBV6-4 to TRBJ1-2; D is unclear. Germline CDR1 reads MRHNA; CDR2 reads SNTAGT. V was clipped by 10 bases and J by 2 bases, with 17 bases between them. This CDR3 spans 14 amino acids.

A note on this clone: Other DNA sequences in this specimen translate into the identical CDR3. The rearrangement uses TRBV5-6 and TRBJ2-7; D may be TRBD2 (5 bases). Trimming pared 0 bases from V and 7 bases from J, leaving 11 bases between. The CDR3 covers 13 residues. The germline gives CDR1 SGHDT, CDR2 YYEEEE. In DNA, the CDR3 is TGTGCCAGCAGCTTGGTCTCGGGAAGAGAGCAGTACTTC. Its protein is CASSLVSGREQYF.